The clone carrying this T cell receptor (beta chain) was detected only a few times. The data originate from a study of blood T cell repertoires in COVID-19. Background on the study: Acute and convalescent COVID-19 samples came from the United States, Italy and Spain. Nucleic acid was either cDNA or gDNA, and it came from T cells, B-cell-depleted T cells, or PBMCs.

CDR3 size: 12 residues. Germline V gives CDR1 MNHEY, CDR2 SMNVEV (reference sequence). The V end was cut by 5 bases, the J end by 11 bases, with 15 bases between. In the authors' workflow: Amplifying reference gene primers gave estimates of nucleated cell counts. Sequencing was performed with immunoSEQ multiplex PCR; in TCRdb, only in-frame clones are kept and a portion is missing. The V and J calls and clone size are taken from that table; D and trimming were inferred from the DNA. In the table there are under 250,000 clones, almost 85% of which are singletons. The origin of this receptor is a man aged 45-60 years with acute or convalescent COVID-19. The rearrangement uses TRBV27 and TRBJ1-1; D possibly corresponds to TRBD1 (6 bases). Sequencing was performed on peripheral blood. CDR3 region: CASSQEDSVAFF. CDR3 nucleotide sequence: TGTGCCAGCAGTCAGGAGGACAGCGTGGCTTTCTTT.